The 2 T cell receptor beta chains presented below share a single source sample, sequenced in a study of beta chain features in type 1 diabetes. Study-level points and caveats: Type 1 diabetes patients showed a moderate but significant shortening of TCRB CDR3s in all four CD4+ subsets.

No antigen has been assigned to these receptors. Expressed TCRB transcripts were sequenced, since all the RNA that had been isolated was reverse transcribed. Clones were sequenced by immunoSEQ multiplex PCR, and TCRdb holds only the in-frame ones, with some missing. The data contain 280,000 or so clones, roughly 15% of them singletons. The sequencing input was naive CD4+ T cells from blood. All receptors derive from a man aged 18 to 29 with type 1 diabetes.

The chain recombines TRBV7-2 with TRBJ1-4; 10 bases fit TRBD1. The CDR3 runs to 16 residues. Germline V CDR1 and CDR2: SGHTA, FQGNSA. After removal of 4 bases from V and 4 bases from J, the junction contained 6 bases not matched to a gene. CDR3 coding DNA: TGTGCCAGCAGCTCCGGACAGGGGGTCGTTAATGAAAAACTGTTTTTT. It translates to CASSSGQGVVNEKLFF.

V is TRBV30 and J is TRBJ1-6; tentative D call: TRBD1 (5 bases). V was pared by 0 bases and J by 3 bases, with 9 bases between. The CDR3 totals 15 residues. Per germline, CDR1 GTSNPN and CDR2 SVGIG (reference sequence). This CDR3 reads CAWSVGVGYNSPLHF. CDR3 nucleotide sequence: TGTGCCTGGAGTGTAGGGGTAGGCTATAATTCACCCCTCCACTTT. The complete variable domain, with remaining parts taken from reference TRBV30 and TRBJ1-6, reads SQTIHQWPATLVQPVGSPLSLECTVEGTSNPNLYWYRQAAGRGLQLLFYSVGIGQISSEVPQNLSASRPQDRQFILSSKKLLLSDSGFYLCAWSVGVGYNSPLHFGNGTRLTVT.